This section outlines one T cell receptor (beta chain) sequence together with its context. Trimming at V came to 6 bases and at J to 4 bases, leaving 8 bases not matched to a gene. This CDR3 contains 15 residues. The germline CDR1 and CDR2 sequences are MNHEY and SVGAGI. These data are taken from a study of control samples from healthy donors and cancer patients. TCRdb keeps only in-frame clones here, not all; method: immunoSEQ multiplex PCR. The sample consists of 100,000 to 110,000 clones, roughly 87% of them appearing once. The sample was blood. The TCR sequence derives from a woman aged 45-59 years in good health. V and J are TRBV6-5 and TRBJ1-3; 8 bases line up with TRBD1. The CDR3 reads CASSRRTGTGNTIYF. The CDR3 coding sequence is TGTGCCAGCAGCCGCAGGACAGGGACGGGAAACACCATATATTTT.